Listed here are 30 T cell receptor beta chains from one sample, sequenced in a study of T-cell memory formation after mild COVID-19. MiXCR was run by TCRdb on the 5' RACE reads, yielding one entry per CDR3 protein. Among roughly 120,000 distinct CDR3 sequences listed, 15% to 20% were seen once. The sample was PBMCs or a T cell subset sorted from them (not recorded which). These receptors came from an adult woman who had mild COVID-19 (a few samples of this study predate the infection). Cell type and time point are not known.

This clonotype was recorded a few times. The genes are TRBV5-1 and TRBJ2-5, with D maybe TRBD1 (5 bases). This CDR3 spans 14 amino acids. Per the germline V gene, CDR1 is SGHRS and CDR2 is YFSETQ. The V end lost 4 bases, the J end lost 2 bases, and 12 bases lay between the germline ends. For the CDR3, the DNA is TGCGCCAGCAGCCGCGACAGAGAGCAAGAGACCCAGTACTTC. It translates to CASSRDREQETQYF.

This clonotype was recorded once. The rearrangement links TRBV9 to TRBJ2-1, with D possibly being TRBD2 (7 bases). V lost 0 bases to trimming and J lost 7 bases, with 17 bases between them. The germline gives CDR1 SGDLS, CDR2 YYNGEE. The CDR3 is 16 residues long. CDR3 sequence: CASSVVGGVKGNEQFF. Here the CDR3 DNA reads TGTGCCAGCAGCGTAGTAGGGGGGGTCAAAGGAAATGAGCAGTTCTTC.

In DNA form, the CDR3 reads TGTGCCAGCAGCTCAGTCGCTTCCTACAATGAGCAGTTCTTC. This encodes CASSSVASYNEQFF. V gene TRBV11-3 combines with J gene TRBJ2-1; D unresolved. The CDR3 covers 14 residues. With 4 bases removed from V and 1 base from J, the gap between germline ends came to 8 bases. CDR1 and CDR2 from the germline V gene are SGHNT and YENEEA.

The chain has TRBV13 and TRBJ2-3, with 7 positions matching TRBD2. CDR1 and CDR2 from the germline V gene are PRHDT and FYEKMQ (reference sequence). CDR3 length equals 19 residues. J gave up 1 base and V 5 bases, and 18 bases lay outside the gene matches. The chain's CDR3 is CASSGGDRASGRRTDTQYF. The CDR3 DNA is TGTGCCAGCAGCGGGGGGGATCGGGCTAGCGGTCGGCGCACAGATACGCAGTATTTT.

This clonotype was seen more than once but under ten times. The chain combines TRBV12-3 or TRBV12-4 with TRBJ2-7; maybe TRBD1 (6 bases). The CDR3 has 14 amino acids. V lost 5 bases and J lost 4, with 15 bases in between. As DNA, the CDR3 is TGTGCCAGCAGTCAGGGGCTACTTATTTACGAGCAGTACTTC. This sequence encodes CASSQGLLIYEQYF.

There are a few counts of this clonotype. The chain couples TRBV3-1 to TRBJ2-7; 10 bases fit TRBD2. CDR3 length: 16 residues. Germline loops: CDR1 LGHDT, CDR2 YNNKEL (reference sequence). J was trimmed by 7 bases and V by 1 base; bases with no gene match: 10. The CDR3 DNA reads TGTGCCAGCAGCCAAGTTGGTACTAGCGGGGTTGGAGAGCAGTACTTC. This translates into CASSQVGTSGVGEQYF.

This clonotype was counted between two and nine times. The chain links TRBV7-7 to TRBJ2-7; D is perhaps TRBD1 or TRBD2 (5 bases each). Germline values: CDR1 SSHAT, CDR2 FNYEAQ (reference sequence). This CDR3 region has 13 residues. V lost 3 bases to trimming and J lost 5 bases, with 11 bases between them. CDR3 sequence (DNA): TGTGCCAGCAGCTTGGCAGGGACCAACGAGCAGTACTTC. This codes for CASSLAGTNEQYF.

The table lists this clonotype with a few counts. This chain links TRBV29-1 with TRBJ2-3, with D tentatively TRBD2 (5 bases). With 7 bases removed from V and 2 bases from J, the gap between germline ends came to 19 bases. This CDR3 contains 15 residues. Germline CDR1 is SQVTM and CDR2 is ANQGSEA. DNA of the CDR3: TGCAGCGCAAAACTAGAACCGACTCCCACAGATACGCAGTATTTT. It is translated as CSAKLEPTPTDTQYF.

This sequence joins TRBV2 and TRBJ1-2; D gene ambiguous. The ends were cut back, 11 bases at V and 2 bases at J, with 18 bases in the middle. This CDR3 has 14 amino acids. The germline gives CDR1 SNHLY, CDR2 FYNNEI. The CDR3 sequence is CASWVAQRNYGYTF. The CDR3, as DNA: TGTGCCTCCTGGGTGGCGCAGAGAAACTATGGCTACACCTTC.

The table lists this clonotype with a few counts. The chain is built from TRBV7-8 and TRBJ2-7; D gene ambiguous. The CDR3 covers 14 residues. The germline V gene encodes CDR1 SGHVS and CDR2 FQNEAQ. Between the trimmed V and J ends, which lost 1 base and 1 base, there was a span of 8 bases. The CDR3 nucleotides read TGTGCCAGCAGCTTAGGTGTCAGGTCCTACGAGCAGTACTTC. Translation gives CASSLGVRSYEQYF.

V usage is TRBV3-1 and J usage is TRBJ2-6, with 8 bases lining up with TRBD2. V trimming: 4 bases; J trimming: 3 bases; junction bases outside the gene matches: 5. This CDR3 comprises 16 residues. From germline, CDR1 is LGHDT and CDR2 YNNKEL (reference sequence). The CDR3 bases are TGTGCCAGCAGCCGGACTAGCAGTAGTGGGGCCAACGTCCTGACTTTC. It encodes CASSRTSSSGANVLTF. Complete variable domain (other parts from reference TRBV3-1 and TRBJ2-6): DTAVSQTPKYLVTQMGNDKSIKCEQNLGHDTMYWYKQDSKKFLKIMFSYNNKELIINETVPNRFSPKSPDKAHLNLHINSLELGDSAVYFCASSRTSSSGANVLTFGAGSRLTVL.

The chain combines TRBV5-1 with TRBJ2-2, with a weak D call TRBD1 (6 bases). Trimming took off 4 bases at V and 2 bases at J, with 15 bases between the two ends. The CDR3 has 16 residues. Germline V gene sequence: CDR1 SGHRS, CDR2 YFSETQ. This chain's CDR3 is CASSIAGTLNTGELFF. In DNA form, the CDR3 reads TGCGCCAGCAGCATAGCCGGGACACTTAACACCGGGGAGCTGTTTTTT.

In its sample, this clonotype was seen a few times. This sequence joins TRBV2 and TRBJ2-7, with TRBD1 matching 12 bases. This CDR3 spans 11 amino acids. Germline-derived CDR1 and CDR2 are SNHLY and FYNNEI. The V segment lost 6 bases and the J segment 11 bases; nucleotides outside the gene matches: 2. CDR3 in amino acids: CASRGQGAEYF. The CDR3 bases are TGTGCCAGCAGGGGACAGGGGGCCGAGTACTTC.

The chain joins TRBV7-9 to TRBJ2-3, with D possibly matching TRBD2 (7 bases). This CDR3 is built from 15 residues. Germline V gene sequence: CDR1 SEHNR, CDR2 FQNEAQ (reference sequence). The V gene lost 5 bases and the J gene lost 4 bases, with 16 bases spanning the gap. CDR3 coding DNA: TGTGCCAGCAGCCCTGGCGGGGGCCTGCCAGATACGCAGTATTTT. This gives the protein CASSPGGGLPDTQYF. The full variable domain, in which reference TRBV7-9 and TRBJ2-3 provide the parts outside the CDR3, is DTGVSQNPRHKITKRGQNVTFRCDPISEHNRLYWYRQTLGQGPEFLTYFQNEAQLEKSRLLSDRFSAERPKGSFSTLEIQRTEQGDSAMYLCASSPGGGLPDTQYFGPGTRLTVL.

In its sample, this clonotype was seen a few times. This chain joins TRBV20-1 and TRBJ1-5; D unresolved. CDR3 size: 13 residues. Per germline, CDR1 DFQATT and CDR2 SNEGSKA (reference sequence). The V end was cut by 3 bases, the J end by 3 bases, with 9 bases between. The CDR3 sequence: CSARRGYNQPQHF. The CDR3 DNA follows: TGCAGTGCTAGGCGGGGATACAATCAGCCCCAGCATTTT.

The chain couples TRBV5-1 to TRBJ1-2, with D uncertain. Germline lookup yields CDR1 SGHRS and CDR2 YFSETQ. The length of the CDR3 is 11 residues. With 7 bases removed from V and 4 bases from J, the gap between germline ends came to 8 bases. The CDR3 DNA sequence: TGCGCCAGCCCGGAAATCTATGGCTACACCTTC. Its protein is CASPEIYGYTF.

This clonotype has ten or more counts. This chain links TRBV27 with TRBJ2-5; 9 bases are a match to TRBD1. The trim removed 5 bases at V and 5 bases at J, leaving 9 bases unmatched. The length of the CDR3 is 15 residues. Germline CDR1 reads MNHEY; CDR2 reads SMNVEV (reference sequence). The CDR3 protein is CASSQRDRAWETQYF. DNA of the CDR3: TGTGCCAGCAGTCAACGGGACAGGGCTTGGGAGACCCAGTACTTC.

This clonotype came up a few times. The chain joins TRBV12-3 or TRBV12-4 to TRBJ2-7, with D hard to call. The CDR3 loop spans 14 amino acids. Deletions cut 2 bases from V and 2 bases from J, with 10 bases between. This chain's CDR3 is CASSLLFYAYEQYF. As DNA, the CDR3 is TGTGCCAGCAGTTTACTTTTCTACGCCTACGAGCAGTACTTC.

The CDR3 is CASRPAGIPEAFF. The DNA for the CDR3 is TGTGCCAGCAGGCCCGCGGGGATCCCTGAAGCTTTCTTT. The chain recombines TRBV12-3 or TRBV12-4 with TRBJ1-1; D call uncertain. This CDR3 is built from 13 residues. V was trimmed by 6 bases and J by 6 bases, leaving 14 bases between them.

This clonotype was recorded a few times. This sequence joins TRBV4-2 and TRBJ1-2; possibly TRBD1 for D (5 bases). CDR1 LGHNA and CDR2 YNFKEQ come from the germline V gene. Trimming pared 0 bases from V and 6 bases from J, leaving 14 bases between. The CDR3 consists of 15 residues. CDR3 amino acids: CASSQDRSRVDGYTF. CDR3 DNA: TGTGCCAGCAGCCAAGATAGGAGCAGGGTCGATGGCTACACCTTC.

The chain carries TRBV15 and TRBJ2-2; D is unclear. This CDR3 contains 18 residues. V was cut by 3 bases and J by 2 bases, with 19 bases left in between. Germline CDR1 is LNHNV and CDR2 is YYDKDF (reference sequence). CDR3 DNA sequence: TGTGCCACCAGCAGCCCTCACCGCGTCGGCCGAAACACCGGGGAGCTGTTTTTT. Its translation is CATSSPHRVGRNTGELFF.

A few counts support this clonotype. J is TRBJ1-2 and V is TRBV20-1; TRBD1 matches at 9 bases. The CDR3 spans 13 residues. Trimming took 6 bases from V and 4 from J; bases not matched to a gene: 6. Germline V gene sequence: CDR1 DFQATT, CDR2 SNEGSKA (reference sequence). CDR3 amino acids: CSAGTGLVYGYTF. The CDR3 nucleotides read TGCAGTGCAGGGACAGGGTTGGTCTATGGCTACACCTTC.

The chain carries TRBV15 and TRBJ2-7; the D gene is possibly TRBD1 (6 bases). The CDR3 contains 14 residues. Germline CDR1 is LNHNV and CDR2 is YYDKDF (reference sequence). V was cut by 5 bases and J by 1 base, with 12 bases left in between. CDR3 in DNA: TGTGCCACCAGCTCGGACAGACGGTCCTACGAGCAGTACTTC. Protein sequence: CATSSDRRSYEQYF.

Concerning this clonotype: A much larger clone differs from this one at a single base, so this may be a read error. This chain joins TRBV13 and TRBJ2-1, with 9 bases that match TRBD2. Per germline, CDR1 PRHDT and CDR2 FYEKMQ (reference sequence). This CDR3 has 15 amino acids. CDR3 nucleotides: TGTGCCAGCAGCAAAATGACTAGCGGATACAATGAGCAGTTATTC. This encodes CASSKMTSGYNEQLF. Using reference TRBV13 and TRBJ2-1 for the parts outside the CDR3, the full variable domain is AAGVIQSPRHLIKEKRETATLKCYPIPRHDTVYWYQQGPGQDPQFLISFYEKMQSDKGSIPDRFSAQQFSDYHSELNMSSLELGDSALYFCASSKMTSGYNEQLFGPGTRLTVL.

In this sample, this clonotype turned up a few times. This sequence joins TRBV27 and TRBJ2-1; 11 positions match TRBD2. The CDR3 sequence is 15 residues long. The germline V gene encodes CDR1 MNHEY and CDR2 SMNVEV (reference sequence). J was trimmed by 3 bases and V by 5 bases; bases with no gene match: 3. CDR3 sequence: CASSTGTSGYNEQFF. As DNA, the CDR3 is TGTGCCAGCAGTACCGGGACTAGCGGCTACAATGAGCAGTTCTTC.

V is TRBV7-9 and J is TRBJ1-1, with TRBD1 as a possible D gene (5 bases). The ends were cut back, 7 bases at V and 1 base at J, with 10 bases in the middle. CDR1 is SEHNR, CDR2 FQNEAQ, per germline (reference sequence). The CDR3 consists of 13 residues. The CDR3 reads CASNAQGNTEAFF. The CDR3, as DNA: TGTGCCAGCAACGCCCAGGGGAACACTGAAGCTTTCTTT. Filled out from reference TRBV7-9 and TRBJ1-1, the complete variable domain reads DTGVSQNPRHKITKRGQNVTFRCDPISEHNRLYWYRQTLGQGPEFLTYFQNEAQLEKSRLLSDRFSAERPKGSFSTLEIQRTEQGDSAMYLCASNAQGNTEAFFGQGTRLTVV.

The V gene is TRBV5-1, the J gene TRBJ2-7, with D possibly TRBD2 on 6 matching bases. The V gene's germline CDR1 is SGHRS and CDR2 YFSETQ. The CDR3 runs 15 residues. Between the trimmed V and J ends, which lost 7 bases and 5 bases, there was a span of 22 bases. CDR3 nucleotide sequence: TGCGCCAGCGCCGTGGGGGGACGGGGAGAAAACGAGCAGTACTTC. Its translation is CASAVGGRGENEQYF.

This clonotype has more than one count but fewer than ten. The chain combines TRBV7-9 with TRBJ2-1, with D perhaps assigned TRBD1 or TRBD2 (6 bases each). Trimming took off 7 bases at V and 3 bases at J, with 19 bases between the two ends. Per germline, CDR1 SEHNR and CDR2 FQNEAQ (reference sequence). The CDR3 has 16 amino acids. In DNA, the CDR3 is TGTGCCAGCAACACGAACAGGGTCGGGGGCTACAATGAGCAGTTCTTC. This gives the protein CASNTNRVGGYNEQFF. The full variable domain, its missing parts supplied by reference TRBV7-9 and TRBJ2-1, is DTGVSQNPRHKITKRGQNVTFRCDPISEHNRLYWYRQTLGQGPEFLTYFQNEAQLEKSRLLSDRFSAERPKGSFSTLEIQRTEQGDSAMYLCASNTNRVGGYNEQFFGPGTRLTVL.

This clonotype has only a few counts. The genes are TRBV15 and TRBJ2-7; maybe TRBD2 (5 bases). Germline CDR1 is LNHNV and CDR2 is YYDKDF (reference sequence). The CDR3 is 15 residues long. Deletions cut 0 bases from V and 6 bases from J, with 15 bases between. The CDR3 reads CATSRDRARVVEQYF. The CDR3 nucleotides read TGTGCCACCAGCAGAGATAGGGCGCGGGTAGTCGAGCAGTACTTC. Full variable domain (outside the CDR3, taken from reference TRBV15 and TRBJ2-7): DAMVIQNPRYQVTQFGKPVTLSCSQTLNHNVMYWYQQKSSQAPKLLFHYYDKDFNNEADTPDNFQSRRPNTSFCFLDIRSPGLGDTAMYLCATSRDRARVVEQYFGPGTRLTVT.

The chain links TRBV27 to TRBJ2-4, with 10 bases aligning to TRBD1. Germline V gene sequence: CDR1 MNHEY, CDR2 SMNVEV (reference sequence). The CDR3 contains 13 residues. Losses at the gene ends were 8 bases for V and 8 bases for J; bases not matched to a gene: 6. The CDR3 region is CASSGQGGDIQYF. CDR3 DNA sequence: TGTGCCAGCTCCGGACAGGGGGGGGACATTCAGTACTTC.